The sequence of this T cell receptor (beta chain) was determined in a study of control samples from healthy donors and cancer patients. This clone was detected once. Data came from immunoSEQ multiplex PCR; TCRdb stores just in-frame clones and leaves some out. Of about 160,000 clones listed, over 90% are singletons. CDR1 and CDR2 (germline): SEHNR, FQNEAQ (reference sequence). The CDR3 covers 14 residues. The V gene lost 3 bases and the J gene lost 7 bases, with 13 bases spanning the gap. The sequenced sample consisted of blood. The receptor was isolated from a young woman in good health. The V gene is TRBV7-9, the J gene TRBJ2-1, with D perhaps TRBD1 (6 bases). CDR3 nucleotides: TGTGCCAGCAGCTTTACAGGGACGCTTAATGAGCAGTTCTTC. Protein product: CASSFTGTLNEQFF.